Shown below are 6 T cell receptor beta chains from a single sample sequenced in a study of CD8 T cells in Susac syndrome. With random hexamers, reverse transcription was performed on about 0.45 to 1 ug of RNA. MiXCR was run by TCRdb on the immunoSEQ multiplex PCR reads, yielding one entry per CDR3 protein. The table shows roughly 220,000 distinct CDR3 sequences, with about 94% occurring only once. Input material: CD4+ T cells from PBMCs. Receptor source: a human donor with Susac syndrome.

The V and J genes are TRBV19 and TRBJ1-6; D uncertain. V shed 5 bases and J shed 8 bases, with 13 bases lying between them. Germline V CDR1 and CDR2: LNHDA, SQIVND (reference sequence). CDR3 length: 14 amino acids. CDR3 in amino acids: CASSPSGLYSPLHF. In DNA, the CDR3 is TGTGCCAGTAGTCCGTCCGGACTTTATTCACCCCTCCACTTT.

This chain joins TRBV5-4 and TRBJ1-2, with a tentative D call TRBD1 (6 bases). Germline CDR1 and CDR2: SGHNT and YYREEE (reference sequence). The CDR3 sequence is 15 residues long. Trimming took 0 bases from V and 6 from J, leaving 15 bases between them. Here the CDR3 reads CASSLVGAGLDGYTF. CDR3 coding DNA: TGTGCCAGCAGCTTGGTGGGGGCAGGCCTCGATGGCTACACCTTC.

The rearrangement links TRBV9 to TRBJ2-6, with D hard to call. Germline assignment: CDR1 SGDLS and CDR2 YYNGEE. This CDR3 is built from 13 residues. Trimming removed 0 bases from V and 3 bases from J, with 1 base in between. CDR3 region: CASSVVGANVLTF. The CDR3 DNA is TGTGCCAGCAGCGTAGTTGGGGCCAACGTCCTGACTTTC.

This chain uses TRBV6-2 or TRBV6-3 with TRBJ1-5; D is undetermined. CDR3 length: 12 amino acids. CDR1 MNHEY and CDR2 SVGEGT come from the germline V gene. Between the trimmed V and J ends, which lost 0 bases and 7 bases, there was a span of 4 bases. The CDR3 region is CASSYSHQPQHF. The CDR3 DNA reads as TGTGCCAGCAGTTACTCGCACCAGCCCCAGCATTTT.

The chain joins TRBV6-1 to TRBJ2-3; 7 bases fit TRBD1. V shed 8 bases and J 0 bases; nucleotides not matched to a gene: 8. Germline CDR1 MNHNS, CDR2 SASEGT. There are 15 residues in the CDR3. CDR3 sequence reads: CASAGGPVSTDTQYF. The CDR3 bases are TGTGCCAGCGCAGGGGGACCGGTTAGCACAGATACGCAGTATTTT.

The table lists this clonotype with a count of one. The gene calls are TRBV6-2 or TRBV6-3 and TRBJ1-2; possibly TRBD1 for D (5 bases). V dropped 5 bases and J dropped 3 bases, with 13 bases sitting between them. The CDR3 loop spans 14 amino acids. CDR1 is MNHEY and CDR2 is SVGEGT in the germline V gene. In DNA, the CDR3 is TGTGCCAGCAGTCGTCGGGACGTAGACTATGGCTACACCTTC. Translated, it gives CASSRRDVDYGYTF.